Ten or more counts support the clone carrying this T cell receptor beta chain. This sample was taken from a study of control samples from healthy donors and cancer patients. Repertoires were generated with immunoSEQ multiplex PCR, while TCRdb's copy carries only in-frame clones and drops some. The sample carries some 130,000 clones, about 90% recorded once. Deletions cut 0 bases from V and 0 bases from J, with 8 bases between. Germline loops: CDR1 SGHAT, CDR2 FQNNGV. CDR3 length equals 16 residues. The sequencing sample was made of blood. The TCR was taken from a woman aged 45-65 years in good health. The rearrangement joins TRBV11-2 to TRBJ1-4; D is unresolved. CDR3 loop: CASSLDSGATNEKLFF. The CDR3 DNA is TGTGCCAGCAGCTTAGATTCCGGTGCAACTAATGAAAAACTGTTTTTT.